The 27 T cell receptor beta chains given below trace back to one sample, sequenced in a study of blood T cell repertoires in COVID-19. The table came from immunoSEQ multiplex PCR; TCRdb's copy has only in-frame clones and leaves some out. The table shows around 160,000 clones, with roughly 88% occurring only once. Material: PBMCs or T cells enriched from blood (not recorded which). The origin of the receptors is a woman aged 25 to 39 with acute COVID-19.

V gene TRBV28 combines with J gene TRBJ1-1, with TRBD1 identical over 7 bases. Germline assignment: CDR1 MDHEN and CDR2 SYDVKM. The CDR3 is 15 residues long. V was pared by 6 bases and J by 1 base, with 8 bases of the junction left unmatched. The CDR3 sequence is CASRLPGQKNTEAFF. CDR3 sequence (DNA): TGTGCCAGCAGATTGCCGGGACAGAAGAACACTGAAGCTTTCTTT. Full variable domain (remainder filled in from reference TRBV28 and TRBJ1-1): DVKVTQSSRYLVKRTGEKVFLECVQDMDHENMFWYRQDPGLGLRLIYFSYDVKMKEKGDIPEGYSVSREKKERFSLILESASTNQTSMYLCASRLPGQKNTEAFFGQGTRLTVV.

The CDR3 sequence is CASRRDVSGQYF. The CDR3 coding sequence is TGTGCCAGCAGGCGGGACGTATCGGGGCAGTACTTC. The chain links TRBV12-3 or TRBV12-4 to TRBJ2-7, with a possible D match to TRBD2 (6 bases). CDR3 length equals 12 residues. The germline V and J ends were trimmed by 6 bases and 9 bases, with 15 bases remaining between them.

The rearrangement joins TRBV10-3 to TRBJ1-5; D possibly corresponds to TRBD1 (5 bases). CDR1 ENHRY and CDR2 SYGVKD come from the germline V gene. V was pared by 4 bases and J by 8 bases, with 12 bases between. The CDR3 totals 13 residues. CDR3 residues: CAISGGEAEPQHF. In DNA form, the CDR3 reads TGTGCCATCAGTGGGGGGGAGGCGGAGCCCCAGCATTTT.

The chain combines TRBV28 with TRBJ1-5; D gene ambiguous. Trimming pared 3 bases from V and 3 bases from J, leaving 6 bases between. Germline lookup yields CDR1 MDHEN and CDR2 SYDVKM. The CDR3 spans 13 residues. In DNA, the CDR3 is TGTGCCAGCAGTTTTGGCACCAATCAGCCCCAGCATTTT. It codes for CASSFGTNQPQHF.

This sequence joins TRBV27 and TRBJ2-3; 8 nucleotides match TRBD2. This CDR3 comprises 14 residues. V lost 7 bases to trimming and J lost 6 bases; unmatched junction nucleotides: 9. The V gene's germline CDR1 is MNHEY and CDR2 SMNVEV (reference sequence). The DNA for the CDR3 is TGTGCCAGCACCTTAAGCGGGAGATTGGATACGCAGTATTTT. Amino acid sequence: CASTLSGRLDTQYF.

V usage is TRBV4-3 and J usage is TRBJ2-7; 7 bases line up with TRBD2. With 0 bases clipped from V and 5 bases from J, the junction kept 19 bases outside the gene matches. Germline CDR1 LGHNA, CDR2 YSLEER. CDR3 length: 19 residues. CDR3 bases: TGCGCCAGCAGCCAAGAAAGGAAGAGGCAGGCGGGAGTCAGCCACGAGCAGTACTTC. Its translation: CASSQERKRQAGVSHEQYF.

The genes are TRBV11-1 and TRBJ2-7; 8 bases are a match to TRBD2. V trimming: 3 bases; J trimming: 2 bases; junction bases outside the gene matches: 9. The germline gives CDR1 SGHAT, CDR2 FQDESV (reference sequence). CDR3 length equals 16 residues. The CDR3 DNA reads TGTGCCAGCAGCTTTGGGGTTAGCGGGGAACCCTACGAGCAGTACTTC. This codes for CASSFGVSGEPYEQYF.

CDR3 amino acids: CASSPRLGVGTDTQYF. The DNA of the CDR3 is TGTGCCAGCAGCCCCCGACTAGGAGTCGGTACAGATACGCAGTATTTT. The rearrangement uses TRBV11-2 and TRBJ2-3; possible D gene TRBD2, 6 bases. Germline lookup yields CDR1 SGHAT and CDR2 FQNNGV. The CDR3 covers 16 residues. Between the trimmed V and J ends, which lost 5 bases and 3 bases, there was a span of 18 bases.

DNA for the CDR3: TGTGCCAGCAGCTGGACACCGATGAACACTGAAGCTTTCTTT. This codes for CASSWTPMNTEAFF. The chain uses TRBV11-2 and TRBJ1-1; a possible D gene is TRBD1 (5 bases). The CDR3 sequence is 14 residues long. CDR1 is SGHAT and CDR2 is FQNNGV in the germline V gene. V was clipped by 4 bases and J by 0 bases, with 9 bases between them.

The chain uses TRBV28 and TRBJ1-1; maybe TRBD1 (6 bases). This CDR3 contains 12 residues. Germline V gene sequence: CDR1 MDHEN, CDR2 SYDVKM. Trimming shortened V by 2 bases and J by 5 bases, and 6 bases separated the two germline ends. CDR3 protein: CASSLRGTEAFF. The DNA for the CDR3 is TGTGCCAGCAGTTTAAGGGGGACTGAAGCTTTCTTT.

This clone has only one observation. This chain joins TRBV9 and TRBJ2-3, with a possible D match to TRBD2 (5 bases). V was clipped by 5 bases and J by 4 bases, with 11 bases between them. CDR1 is SGDLS, CDR2 YYNGEE, per germline. The CDR3 is made up of 13 amino acids. The chain's CDR3 is CASRSPGADTQYF. The CDR3 nucleotides read TGTGCCAGCAGGTCCCCCGGGGCAGATACGCAGTATTTT.

The chain uses TRBV2 and TRBJ2-1; D is possibly TRBD2 (5 bases). V was pared by 5 bases and J by 8 bases, with 7 bases between. CDR3 length: 11 residues. Germline lookup yields CDR1 SNHLY and CDR2 FYNNEI. CDR3 sequence reads: CASSSGYEQFF. The CDR3 region has the DNA TGTGCCAGCAGTAGCGGTTATGAGCAGTTCTTC.

The chain has TRBV7-2 and TRBJ2-1; D unclear. CDR1 SGHTA and CDR2 FQGNSA come from the germline V gene. The CDR3 is 13 residues long. Trimming left V 1 base short and J 9 bases short, with 10 bases between. CDR3 DNA: TGTGCCAGCAGCTTAGAGGCAGCAGGTGAGCAGTTCTTC. Residues: CASSLEAAGEQFF.

This clone was counted at least ten times. V is TRBV3-1 (or the pseudogene TRBV3-2) and J is TRBJ1-4; D gene uncertain. With 2 bases removed from V and 7 bases from J, the gap between germline ends came to 2 bases. CDR3 length: 11 residues. Germline CDR1 reads LGHDT; CDR2 reads YNNKEL (reference sequence). CDR3 in amino acids: CASSQLEKLFF. In DNA form, the CDR3 reads TGTGCCAGCAGCCAACTTGAAAAACTGTTTTTT.

The chain links TRBV25-1 to TRBJ2-3; 10 bases agree with TRBD2. The CDR3 is made up of 17 amino acids. Trimming at V came to 3 bases and at J to 4 bases, leaving 10 bases not matched to a gene. Looked up from germline, CDR1 is MGHDK and CDR2 is SYGVNS. Written as DNA, the CDR3 is TGTGCCAGCAGTGAGCCGCCTAGCGGGAGAATCGCAGATACGCAGTATTTT. It codes for CASSEPPSGRIADTQYF.

The chain joins TRBV6-4 to TRBJ1-2, with 12 bases lining up with TRBD1. The CDR3 has 16 amino acids. V lost 6 bases, J lost 8 bases, and 13 bases stayed unmatched. Per the germline V gene, CDR1 is MRHNA and CDR2 is SNTAGT. The CDR3 nucleotides are TGTGCCAGCAGCGCTCGCCCGGGACAGGGGGCTAAAGGCTACACCTTC. Translated, it gives CASSARPGQGAKGYTF.

The CDR3 spells CASSVVPTSGSWNEQFF. CDR3 DNA sequence: TGTGCCAGCAGCGTAGTTCCGACTAGCGGGAGTTGGAATGAGCAGTTCTTC. The chain has TRBV9 and TRBJ2-1; 12 bases line up with TRBD2. With 0 bases clipped from V and 7 bases from J, the junction kept 8 bases outside the gene matches. The CDR3 loop spans 17 amino acids. CDR1 is SGDLS and CDR2 is YYNGEE in the germline V gene.

This clone was observed once. The chain joins TRBV10-3 to TRBJ2-3; D is possibly TRBD1 (6 bases). Trimming took 6 bases from V and 2 from J, leaving 12 bases between them. CDR1 ENHRY and CDR2 SYGVKD come from the germline V gene. The CDR3 length is 14 residues. CDR3: CAISPPGVTDTQYF. In nucleotides, the CDR3 is TGTGCCATCAGCCCCCCAGGGGTCACAGATACGCAGTATTTT.

The V and J genes are TRBV9 and TRBJ2-5; the D is unclear. Germline CDR1 reads SGDLS; CDR2 reads YYNGEE. The CDR3 extends over 15 amino acids. V dropped 0 bases and J dropped 1 base, with 10 bases sitting between them. The CDR3 sequence: CASSVGASRQETQYF. In DNA form, the CDR3 reads TGTGCCAGCAGCGTAGGGGCGTCCCGCCAAGAGACCCAGTACTTC. The variable domain in full, completed from reference TRBV9 and TRBJ2-5, reads DSGVTQTPKHLITATGQRVTLRCSPRSGDLSVYWYQQSLDQGLQFLIQYYNGEERAKGNILERFSAQQFPDLHSELNLSSLELGDSALYFCASSVGASRQETQYFGPGTRLLVL.

J is TRBJ1-5 and V is TRBV6-1; D gene ambiguous. The CDR3 loop spans 16 amino acids. Germline CDR1 and CDR2: MNHNS and SASEGT. V lost 3 bases, J lost 3 bases, and 15 bases lay in between. The CDR3 DNA is TGTGCCAGCAGTGACCTCGTCCGGGTACTCAATCAGCCCCAGCATTTT. Translation: CASSDLVRVLNQPQHF.

Details on this clone: Different DNA sequences within this sample yield the same CDR3. The rearrangement joins TRBV28 to TRBJ1-5; 9 bases agree with TRBD1. V lost 5 bases and J lost 4; bases outside the gene matches: 6. The length of the CDR3 is 15 residues. Germline-derived CDR1 and CDR2 are MDHEN and SYDVKM. DNA for the CDR3: TGTGCCAGCAGTAGTACAGGGGGCTCTAATCAGCCCCAGCATTTT. It translates to CASSSTGGSNQPQHF.

V and J are TRBV27 and TRBJ2-7; 7 nucleotides match TRBD2. The CDR3 consists of 14 residues. Germline CDR1 is MNHEY and CDR2 is SMNVEV (reference sequence). V trimming: 1 base; J trimming: 4 bases; junction bases outside the gene matches: 4. CDR3 DNA sequence: TGTGCCAGCAGTTTATTGGGACTACAATACGAGCAGTACTTC. This codes for CASSLLGLQYEQYF.

The chain combines TRBV3-1 (or the pseudogene TRBV3-2) with TRBJ2-1; TRBD2 aligns across 15 bases. The CDR3 has 15 amino acids. Germline V gene lookup returns CDR1 LGHDT and CDR2 YNNKEL (reference sequence). Germline trimming cut 5 bases from V and 9 bases from J; bases unmatched to any gene: 5. The CDR3 here is CASSFGLAGGAEQFF. The CDR3 nucleotides read TGTGCCAGCAGCTTCGGACTAGCGGGGGGGGCTGAGCAGTTCTTC.

This chain uses TRBV6-4 with TRBJ2-1; 13 bases match TRBD2. Unmatched junction bases numbered 4, after V lost 3 bases and J lost 8 bases. Germline V lookup: CDR1 MRHNA, CDR2 SNTAGT. The CDR3 is 15 residues long. The CDR3 nucleotides are TGTGCCAGCAGTGAAGCGACTAGCGGGGGGTATGAGCAGTTCTTC. This codes for CASSEATSGGYEQFF.

This sequence joins TRBV6-6 and TRBJ2-7, with TRBD2 matching over 7 bases. The germline CDR1 and CDR2 sequences are MNHNY and SVGAGI (reference sequence). The CDR3 loop spans 15 amino acids. V shed 8 bases and J 3 bases; nucleotides not matched to a gene: 13. The CDR3 nucleotides are TGTGCCAGCTATGGGGGGGATGTGGGCCTCTACGAGCAGTACTTC. Amino acids: CASYGGDVGLYEQYF.

CDR3 loop: CASSLIPTYEQYF. CDR3 in DNA: TGTGCCAGCAGCTTAATCCCAACTTACGAGCAGTACTTC. The gene calls are TRBV11-1 and TRBJ2-7; no clear D gene. The CDR3 has 13 amino acids. CDR1 is SGHAT and CDR2 is FQDESV in the germline V gene (reference sequence). The V and J ends lost 2 bases and 4 bases respectively, with 9 bases between them.

A few counts support this clone. The chain carries TRBV10-3 and TRBJ2-2, with D perhaps matching TRBD2 (7 bases). CDR1 ENHRY and CDR2 SYGVKD come from the germline V gene. The CDR3 totals 16 residues. V was shortened by 7 bases and J by 3 bases, with 18 bases between the two germline ends. In DNA form, the CDR3 reads TGTGCCATCATGCTAGCGGAGGGGGTGTACACCGGGGAGCTGTTTTTT. As protein: CAIMLAEGVYTGELFF.